This note documents a single T cell receptor beta chain sequence. The target antigen is unknown. These data are taken from a study of T cell repertoires in cytomegalovirus infection. TCRdb reprocessed the reads with MiXCR, giving one entry per CDR3 protein. The data contain around 900,000 distinct CDR3 sequences, approximately 31% of them seen just once; the ten biggest clones take up around an eighth. The sample in question was cultured CD8+ T cells from PBMCs, obtained from culture after CMV antigen stimulation. The TCR sequence derives from a human donor in good health (CMV status not recorded). Some clones in this sample may be carry-over from other donors' samples.

DNA for the CDR3: TGCAGCGTTGAAGATAAACGGACAGAGGGTAGCACCATATATTTT. Translating it yields CSVEDKRTEGSTIYF. The rearrangement links TRBV29-1 to TRBJ1-3, with D possibly being TRBD1 (6 bases). The CDR3 is 15 residues long. CDR1 is SQVTM, CDR2 ANQGSEA, per germline. V lost 0 bases to trimming and J lost 9 bases, with 18 bases between them.